The sequence of this TCR beta chain was determined in a study of human T cells and chemical hapten exposure. Time point here: patch test 1, 2 weeks after DPC sensitization. Treatment defined: therapeutic diphenylcyclopropenone sensitization with weekly scalp DPC. TCRdb re-analysed the RACE reads in MiXCR, keeping a single row per CDR3 protein. Here the sample spans 85,000 to 100,000 distinct CDR3 sequences, under 15% being singletons. Sequences were derived from whole blood, sampled in connection with sensitization to the hapten diphenylcyclopropenone (DPC). The receptor was isolated from a woman aged 40 to 55 with alopecia areata. Some clones in this sample may be carry-over from other donors' samples.

Written as DNA, the CDR3 is TGTGCCAGCAGACGGGACAGGCGGGACACCGGGGAGCTGTTTTTT. This translates into CASRRDRRDTGELFF. The chain combines TRBV6-1 with TRBJ2-2; 8 nucleotides agree with TRBD1. The CDR3 is 15 amino acids. The V and J ends lost 6 bases and 3 bases, in that order; junction bases with no gene match: 6. CDR1 is MNHNS and CDR2 is SASEGT in the germline V gene.